What follows is one TCR beta chain and its context. The antigen remains unidentified. This CDR3 contains 15 residues. Trimming pared 5 bases from V and 3 bases from J, leaving 14 bases between. Looked up from germline, CDR1 is KGHSH and CDR2 is LQKENI. MiXCR, run by TCRdb on the RT-PCR reads, gives a single entry per CDR3 protein. The sample has about 500,000 distinct CDR3 sequences; more than 15% are singletons. The entry originates in a study of response to subunit inactivated influenza vaccine. Findings and caveats of the study: The study's authors posited that every seasonal influenza vaccination enlists few new T cells.

The V gene is TRBV18, the J gene TRBJ2-4, with D possibly TRBD2 on 5 matching bases. This receptor was taken from a man aged 45 to 70 who received an inactivated influenza vaccine. Sample: CD4+ T cells sorted from PBMCs, taken approximately 25 months after vaccination. CDR3 in amino acids: CASSVSPGIKNIQYF. The CDR3 DNA follows: TGTGCCAGCTCAGTAAGTCCGGGGATCAAAAACATTCAGTACTTC.